This T cell receptor (beta chain) was recovered during a study of blood T cell repertoires in COVID-19. At the level of the study: Sites in the United States, Italy and Spain provided acute and convalescent COVID-19 samples. Sources were T cells, B-cell-depleted T cells, or PBMCs; the material itself was cDNA or gDNA.

As originally analysed: Nucleated cell counts were estimated from reference gene primer amplification. The protocol was immunoSEQ multiplex PCR, while the TCRdb copy is restricted to in-frame clones and leaves out a portion. D and trimming come from the DNA, and the V and J calls and clone size come from that table. The profile shows about 260,000 clones, roughly 90% of them singletons. The CDR3 extends over 13 amino acids. Looked up from germline, CDR1 is GTSNPN and CDR2 is SVGIG (reference sequence). V lost 2 bases and J lost 9; bases outside the gene matches: 4. The Seattle patients, enrolled during active infection, were followed longitudinally.

What was sequenced was peripheral blood. This TCR derives from a woman aged 30 to 39 with COVID-19, enrolled during active disease. V usage is TRBV30 and J usage is TRBJ1-6, with 7 bases that match TRBD1. CDR3 loop: CAWSTDRASPLHF. For the CDR3, the DNA is TGTGCCTGGAGTACCGACAGGGCTTCACCCCTCCACTTT. Complete variable domain (other parts from reference TRBV30 and TRBJ1-6): SQTIHQWPATLVQPVGSPLSLECTVEGTSNPNLYWYRQAAGRGLQLLFYSVGIGQISSEVPQNLSASRPQDRQFILSSKKLLLSDSGFYLCAWSTDRASPLHFGNGTRLTVT.